Listed below are T cell receptor beta chains from one sample, sequenced in a study of shared clonotypes between healthy human individuals. Assay used: immunoSEQ multiplex PCR; TCRdb lists only in-frame clones, some missing. The table lists about 500,000 clones, roughly 80% of them singletons. What was sequenced was PBMCs. The receptors shown here come from a middle-aged woman in good health. Some clones in this sample may be carry-over from other donors' samples. CDR3s include the opening cysteine and the closing phenylalanine or tryptophan. The D gene is left open where the match is weak. A clone size is listed for some rows: how often the clone was seen (once, few, many), or a class if it is expanded.

.,TRBV28,TRBJ2-7,.,CASSLPGSSYEQYF,TGTGCCAGCAGTTTACCGGGGAGCTCCTACGAGCAGTACTTC
few,TRBV7-8,TRBJ1-4,TRBD1,CASSLGTELFF,TGTGCCAGCAGCCTAGGGACAGAACTGTTTTTT
many,TRBV9,TRBJ2-5,.,CASSVGPLEETQYF,TGTGCCAGCAGCGTTGGGCCCCTCGAAGAGACCCAGTACTTC
.,TRBV28,TRBJ1-2,.,CATSGGAGGYTF,TGTGCCACTTCCGGGGGCGCGGGAGGCTACACCTTC
.,TRBV19,TRBJ2-7,.,CAFPQGGIYEQYF,TGTGCCTTCCCACAGGGGGGGATCTACGAGCAGTACTTC
.,TRBV19,TRBJ1-1,TRBD1,CASQDRGGKNTEAFF,TGTGCCAGCCAGGACAGGGGCGGTAAGAACACTGAAGCTTTCTTT
.,TRBV14,TRBJ2-7,.,CASSREYRAYEQYF,TGTGCCAGCAGCAGGGAATACAGGGCCTACGAGCAGTACTTC
.,TRBV7-3,TRBJ1-1,TRBD1,CASSSRGSQEAFF,TGTGCCAGCAGCTCCAGGGGGTCCCAGGAAGCTTTCTTT
.,TRBV6-4,TRBJ2-3,TRBD2,CASSETGGGTDTQYF,TGTGCCAGCAGTGAGACGGGAGGTGGGACAGATACGCAGTATTTT
once,TRBV4-2,TRBJ2-7,.,CASSQERGVRDEQYF,TGTGCCAGCAGCCAAGAAAGGGGTGTCCGCGACGAGCAGTACTTC